A selection of T cell receptor beta chains follows, all from one sample in a study of graft-versus-host responses after intestinal transplantation. Libraries were prepared by immunoSEQ multiplex PCR; TCRdb keeps only in-frame clonotypes and omits some of them. The sample shows approximately 110,000 clones, approximately 90% of them seen only once. The antigens of these receptors remain unknown. Sequences were derived from unstimulated CD4+ T cells sorted from spleen or lymph node cells, sampled before transplant. The receptors derive from a human donor who was the organ donor for an intestinal transplant. CDR3s include the opening cysteine and the closing phenylalanine or tryptophan.

v_call: TRBV7-2; cdr3_length: 18; cdr3_aa: CASSSGLAGGSSYNEQFF
v_call: TRBV5-1; cdr3_length: 16; cdr3_aa: CASSQKLAASTDTQYF
v_call: TRBV7-2; cdr3_length: 15; cdr3_aa: CASSLAGIAPGELFF
v_call: TRBV6-1; cdr3_length: 13; cdr3_aa: CASTGQVNSPLHF
v_call: TRBV10-2; cdr3_length: 15; cdr3_aa: CASSDPGLGGYEQYF
v_call: TRBV5-1; cdr3_length: 15; cdr3_aa: CASSLGLTPIGELFF
v_call: TRBV19; cdr3_length: 15; cdr3_aa: CASSISGGLGQPQHF
v_call: TRBV6-4; cdr3_length: 13; cdr3_aa: CASSTDRDTEAFF
v_call: TRBV28; cdr3_length: 12; cdr3_aa: CASRTRDYEQYF
v_call: TRBV6-5; cdr3_length: 14; cdr3_aa: CASTVRGEGEKLFF
v_call: TRBV10-3; cdr3_length: 12; cdr3_aa: CAISEDIDTQYF
v_call: TRBV30; cdr3_length: 13; cdr3_aa: CAWSGQGPNEQFF
v_call: TRBV6-5; cdr3_length: 14; cdr3_aa: CASSGQGSRDTQYF
v_call: TRBV9; cdr3_length: 15; cdr3_aa: CASSPVTYPSDEQYF
v_call: TRBV5-1; cdr3_length: 16; cdr3_aa: CASSSRRQGENYGYTF
v_call: TRBV15; cdr3_length: 13; cdr3_aa: CATSRDVLETQYF
v_call: TRBV5-1; cdr3_length: 14; cdr3_aa: CASSFRVRTDTQYF
v_call: TRBV5-5; cdr3_length: 12; cdr3_aa: CASSFDLYGYTF
v_call: TRBV27; cdr3_length: 16; cdr3_aa: CARKGVWDRGTYEQYF
v_call: TRBV21-1; cdr3_length: 15; cdr3_aa: CASSNCWWSTDTQYF
v_call: TRBV9; cdr3_length: 19; cdr3_aa: CASSASSPGLAGEEDTQYF
v_call: TRBV30; cdr3_length: 14; cdr3_aa: CAWSWAGAGQPQHF
v_call: TRBV11-2; cdr3_length: 16; cdr3_aa: CASSLVPPQGSQPQHF
v_call: TRBV28; cdr3_length: 15; cdr3_aa: CASSFGTSGIYEQYF
v_call: TRBV5-7; cdr3_length: 13; cdr3_aa: CASSLFPVREAFF
v_call: TRBV10-3; cdr3_length: 13; cdr3_aa: CAISAWGEYGYTF
v_call: TRBV7-9; cdr3_length: 15; cdr3_aa: CASSRAHGRSYEQYF
v_call: TRBV6-6; cdr3_length: 13; cdr3_aa: CASSYGGYTEAFF
v_call: TRBV30; cdr3_length: 14; cdr3_aa: CAWGVSSQGGEQFF
v_call: TRBV2; cdr3_length: 14; cdr3_aa: CASSGTGFGEKLFF
v_call: TRBV6-5; cdr3_length: 14; cdr3_aa: CASRPRQTTGELFF
v_call: TRBV4-1; cdr3_length: 17; cdr3_aa: CASSQGSAGDLGNTIYF
v_call: TRBV5-1; cdr3_length: 14; cdr3_aa: CASSQRVGGTEAFF
v_call: TRBV30; cdr3_length: 15; cdr3_aa: CAWSVIGGGPGELFF
v_call: TRBV5-5; cdr3_length: 14; cdr3_aa: CASSPTGGVSEQYF
v_call: TRBV18; cdr3_length: 16; cdr3_aa: CASSPETGRYQETQYF
v_call: TRBV4-1; cdr3_length: 16; cdr3_aa: CASSQGQAYSNQPQHF
v_call: TRBV30; cdr3_length: 15; cdr3_aa: CAWTHPGLHPDTQYF
v_call: TRBV6-1; cdr3_length: 14; cdr3_aa: CASAYQQGGTEAFF
v_call: TRBV28; cdr3_length: 16; cdr3_aa: CASSLIPPQTNYGYTF
v_call: TRBV10-3; cdr3_length: 15; cdr3_aa: CAISEGRGWAFGYTF
v_call: TRBV4-2; cdr3_length: 13; cdr3_aa: CASSRRGQETQYF
v_call: TRBV9; cdr3_length: 15; cdr3_aa: CASSEYRDSNEKLFF
v_call: TRBV7-8; cdr3_length: 16; cdr3_aa: CASSLVGGGTYNEQFF
v_call: TRBV18; cdr3_length: 17; cdr3_aa: CASSPLAFGREVYGYTF
v_call: TRBV5-4; cdr3_length: 15; cdr3_aa: CASSLLSGRVDEQYF
v_call: TRBV29-1; cdr3_length: 12; cdr3_aa: CSVPYREETQYF
v_call: TRBV19; cdr3_length: 15; cdr3_aa: CASMSTGTGVYEQYF
v_call: TRBV19; cdr3_length: 13; cdr3_aa: CASSGPTGYGYTF
v_call: TRBV6-5; cdr3_length: 15; cdr3_aa: CASSYRDGLTDTQYF
v_call: TRBV9; cdr3_length: 15; cdr3_aa: CASSVQGLRTDTQYF
v_call: TRBV28; cdr3_length: 15; cdr3_aa: CASSTMTGVGQPQHF
v_call: TRBV5-4; cdr3_length: 13; cdr3_aa: CASSLRRAETQYF
v_call: TRBV2; cdr3_length: 14; cdr3_aa: CASRVAGGLAEQYF